This TCR beta chain was recovered during a study of blood T cell repertoires in COVID-19. Participant reports of clinical history set cohort assignment. The CDR3 length is 15 residues. Germline CDR1 reads KGHDR; CDR2 reads SFDVKD. Trimming left V 2 bases short and J 8 bases short, with 15 bases between. Assay used: immunoSEQ multiplex PCR; TCRdb lists only in-frame clones, some missing. The sample lists over 200,000 clones, around nine tenths occurring once. The gene calls are TRBV24-1 and TRBJ2-1; no clear D gene. The TCR was taken from a man aged 25 to 40 who had recovered from COVID-19. Sequencing used PBMCs or T cells enriched from blood (not recorded which). The CDR3 here is CATSDYSAPRDEQFF. The CDR3 DNA is TGTGCCACCAGTGATTATAGTGCGCCCCGCGATGAGCAGTTCTTC.